This TCR beta chain was documented in a study of blood T cell repertoires in COVID-19. Whole-study context: T cells, B-cell-depleted T cells, or PBMCs supplied cDNA or gDNA.

Per the study methods: Reference gene primers were amplified, and this amplification served to estimate nucleated cell counts. Sequenced by immunoSEQ multiplex PCR; TCRdb stores in-frame clones only, minus some. D and trimming were read from the DNA, whereas the V and J calls and clone size are those reported in that table. The sample holds about 42,000 clones, 85% to 90% seen once. The CDR3 is made up of 16 amino acids. From germline, CDR1 is MGHDK and CDR2 SYGVNS. Trimming took off 1 base at V and 6 bases at J, with 18 bases between the two ends. Sequenced: peripheral blood. The rearrangement links TRBV25-1 to TRBJ1-2, with D perhaps TRBD1 (5 bases). The origin of this receptor is a man aged 25-45 years with active or convalescent COVID-19. The CDR3 DNA is TGTGCCAGCAGTGAATCTACCCCAGGGCTTAGGCATGGCTACACCTTC. This translates into CASSESTPGLRHGYTF.